This T cell receptor beta chain was recovered during a study of identical twins. Comment on this clonotype: Antigen unknown.

General study results and limits: Memory repertoires showed no such pattern, whereas abundant cord blood beta clonotypes carried fewer insertions. The conclusions drew on cross-sectional statistical analysis instead of tracking the same donors.

Template switching (which added a universal primer site) was used, and cDNA carried unique molecular identifiers. One entry per CDR3 protein results from TCRdb running MiXCR on the 5' RACE reads. This table holds more than 1.5 million distinct CDR3 sequences, around 29% found once. The sample consisted of cord blood. The receptor comes from a newborn girl in good health.

The chain's CDR3 is CASSQVLLLAESSYNEQFF. The CDR3 nucleotides are TGTGCCAGCAGCCAAGTCCTACTACTAGCGGAAAGCTCCTACAATGAGCAGTTCTTC. The rearrangement joins TRBV3-1 to TRBJ2-1; 8 nucleotides line up with TRBD2. Trimming took 1 base from V and 0 from J; bases not matched to a gene: 11. Per the germline V gene, CDR1 is LGHDT and CDR2 is YNNKEL (reference sequence). CDR3 length equals 19 residues.